A selection of T cell receptor beta chains follows, all from one sample in a study of response to subunit inactivated influenza vaccine. TCRdb reprocessed the RT-PCR reads with MiXCR, giving one entry per CDR3 protein. Of around 470,000 distinct CDR3 sequences listed, roughly 7.6% are singletons. The sample was PBMCs from blood, taken less than 30 months after vaccination. These receptors came from a man between 50 and 70 years old who received an inactivated influenza vaccine. The conserved cysteine and the conserved F or W are not part of the CDR3 here. The order of the fields is V gene, J gene, CDR3 protein.

v_call: TRBV20-1; j_call: TRBJ2-5; cdr3_aa: SARDSGGSETQY
v_call: TRBV7-2; j_call: TRBJ2-1; cdr3_aa: ASSSSSSEQF
v_call: TRBV18; j_call: TRBJ1-2; cdr3_aa: ASSPTFYWGNDYGYT
v_call: TRBV5-5; j_call: TRBJ1-1; cdr3_aa: ASSFGLNTEAF
v_call: TRBV3-1; j_call: TRBJ2-2; cdr3_aa: ASSRPPSGTNTGELF
v_call: TRBV12-1; j_call: TRBJ2-6; cdr3_aa: ASSFAPSYSTGAAEISGANVLT
v_call: TRBV12-3/TRBV12-4; j_call: TRBJ2-2; cdr3_aa: ASSYLTGELF
v_call: TRBV11-2; j_call: TRBJ2-3; cdr3_aa: ASSIEPAAADTQY
v_call: TRBV7-9; j_call: TRBJ2-1; cdr3_aa: ASSPSGLYNEQF
v_call: TRBV24-1; j_call: TRBJ2-1; cdr3_aa: ATSDRGVSSYNEQF
v_call: TRBV4-1; j_call: TRBJ1-1; cdr3_aa: ASSRSGDMNTEAF
v_call: TRBV12-3/TRBV12-4; j_call: TRBJ2-1; cdr3_aa: ASSLETRIEQF
v_call: TRBV2; j_call: TRBJ2-3; cdr3_aa: ASRWTVASTDTQY
v_call: TRBV28; j_call: TRBJ2-7; cdr3_aa: ASTLSGSTSYEQY
v_call: TRBV6-1; j_call: TRBJ2-3; cdr3_aa: ASSEFGNTDTQY
v_call: TRBV3-1; j_call: TRBJ2-4; cdr3_aa: ASSRGQGNIQY
v_call: TRBV9; j_call: TRBJ2-1; cdr3_aa: ASSALTWSSYNEQF
v_call: TRBV12-3/TRBV12-4; j_call: TRBJ1-5; cdr3_aa: ASSFSGRDLNQPQH
v_call: TRBV25-1; j_call: TRBJ1-3; cdr3_aa: ASSESMVGNTIY
v_call: TRBV12-3/TRBV12-4; j_call: TRBJ2-3; cdr3_aa: ASSHRGSTDTQY
v_call: TRBV12-3/TRBV12-4; j_call: TRBJ2-7; cdr3_aa: ASSELADSYEQY
v_call: TRBV12-3/TRBV12-4; j_call: TRBJ1-2; cdr3_aa: ASSFSHGQAEGYT
v_call: TRBV7-2; j_call: TRBJ2-7; cdr3_aa: ASSLDGGGFYEQY
v_call: TRBV29-1; j_call: TRBJ2-1; cdr3_aa: SVEGLRDGYNEQF
v_call: TRBV27; j_call: TRBJ2-2; cdr3_aa: ASNRDRGAAGELF
v_call: TRBV15; j_call: TRBJ2-5; cdr3_aa: ATSREGDNRVETQY
v_call: TRBV4-3; j_call: TRBJ1-6; cdr3_aa: ASSQETGENSPLH
v_call: TRBV12-3/TRBV12-4; j_call: TRBJ2-3; cdr3_aa: ASSFGGGGTSTDTQY
v_call: TRBV19; j_call: TRBJ1-5; cdr3_aa: ASKEQGYGNQPQH
v_call: TRBV19; j_call: TRBJ2-3; cdr3_aa: ASSISFSSGRTNTDTQY
v_call: TRBV7-2; j_call: TRBJ2-4; cdr3_aa: ASSLDVSPTGIIQY
v_call: TRBV10-3; j_call: TRBJ2-3; cdr3_aa: AISRDSIGAIGTQY
v_call: TRBV2; j_call: TRBJ2-5; cdr3_aa: ANGQGRETQY
v_call: TRBV15; j_call: TRBJ1-5; cdr3_aa: ATSRGPSNQPQH
v_call: TRBV18; j_call: TRBJ2-5; cdr3_aa: ASSQGNARETQY
v_call: TRBV5-6; j_call: TRBJ2-3; cdr3_aa: ASSLGAATDTQY
v_call: TRBV20-1; j_call: TRBJ2-3; cdr3_aa: SATNPGTGSTDTQY
v_call: TRBV5-6; j_call: TRBJ2-7; cdr3_aa: ASSLTGTTYEQY
v_call: TRBV11-1; j_call: TRBJ2-3; cdr3_aa: ASSPGHTTQY
v_call: TRBV2; j_call: TRBJ1-5; cdr3_aa: ASRQGINQPQH
v_call: TRBV7-2; j_call: TRBJ2-5; cdr3_aa: ASSLGTTQETQY
v_call: TRBV5-6; j_call: TRBJ2-5; cdr3_aa: ASGPGTGETQY
v_call: TRBV29-1; j_call: TRBJ2-3; cdr3_aa: SARGQLTDTQY
v_call: TRBV12-3/TRBV12-4; j_call: TRBJ1-6; cdr3_aa: ASSLDRFNSPLH
v_call: TRBV28; j_call: TRBJ2-3; cdr3_aa: ASIPGGSTDTQY
v_call: TRBV7-9; j_call: TRBJ2-2; cdr3_aa: ASKPITGNTGELF
v_call: TRBV20-1; j_call: TRBJ1-2; cdr3_aa: RKTDGDILVYGYT